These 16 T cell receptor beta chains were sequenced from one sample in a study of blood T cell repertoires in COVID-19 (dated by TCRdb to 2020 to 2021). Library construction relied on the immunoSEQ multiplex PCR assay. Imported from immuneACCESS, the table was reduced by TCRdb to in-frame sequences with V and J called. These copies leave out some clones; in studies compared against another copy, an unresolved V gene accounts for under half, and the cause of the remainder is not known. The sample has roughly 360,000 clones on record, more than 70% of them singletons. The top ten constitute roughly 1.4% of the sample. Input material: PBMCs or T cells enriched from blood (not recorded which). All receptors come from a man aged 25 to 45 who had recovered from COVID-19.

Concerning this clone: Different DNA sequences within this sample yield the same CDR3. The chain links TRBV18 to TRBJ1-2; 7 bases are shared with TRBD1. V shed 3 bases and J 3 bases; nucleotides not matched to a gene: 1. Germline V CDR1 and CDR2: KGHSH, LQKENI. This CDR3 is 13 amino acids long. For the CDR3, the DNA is TGTGCCAGCTCACCGGGGACAGACTATGGCTACACCTTC. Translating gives CASSPGTDYGYTF.

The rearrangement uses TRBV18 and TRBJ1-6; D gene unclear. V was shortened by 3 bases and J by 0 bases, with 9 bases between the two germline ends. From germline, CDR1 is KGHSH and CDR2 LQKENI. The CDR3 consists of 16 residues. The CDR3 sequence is CASSPAGSSYNSPLHF. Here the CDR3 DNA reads TGTGCCAGCTCACCGGCGGGGAGCTCCTATAATTCACCCCTCCACTTT.

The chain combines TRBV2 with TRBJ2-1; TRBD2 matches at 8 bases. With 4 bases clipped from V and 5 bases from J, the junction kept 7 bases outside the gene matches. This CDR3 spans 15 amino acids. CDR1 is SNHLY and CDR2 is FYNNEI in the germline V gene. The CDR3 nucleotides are TGTGCCAGCAGTGGAGGGCGGGGGGCCAACAATGAGCAGTTCTTC. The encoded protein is CASSGGRGANNEQFF.

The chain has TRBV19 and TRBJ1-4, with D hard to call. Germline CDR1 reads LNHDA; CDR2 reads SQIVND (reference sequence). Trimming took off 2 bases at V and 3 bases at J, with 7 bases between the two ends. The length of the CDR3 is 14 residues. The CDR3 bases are TGTGCCAGTAGTATACAGGCCTCTAATGAAAAACTGTTTTTT. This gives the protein CASSIQASNEKLFF. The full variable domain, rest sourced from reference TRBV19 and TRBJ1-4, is DGGITQSPKYLFRKEGQNVTLSCEQNLNHDAMYWYRQDPGQGLRLIYYSQIVNDFQKGDIAEGYSVSREKKESFPLTVTSAQKNPTAFYLCASSIQASNEKLFFGSGTQLSVL.

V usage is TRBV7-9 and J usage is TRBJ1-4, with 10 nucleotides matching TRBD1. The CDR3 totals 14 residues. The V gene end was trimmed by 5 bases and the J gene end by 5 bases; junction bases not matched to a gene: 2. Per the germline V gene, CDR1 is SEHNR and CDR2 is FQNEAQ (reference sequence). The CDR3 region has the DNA TGTGCCAGCAGCGAGGGACAGGGGAATGAAAAACTGTTTTTT. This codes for CASSEGQGNEKLFF.

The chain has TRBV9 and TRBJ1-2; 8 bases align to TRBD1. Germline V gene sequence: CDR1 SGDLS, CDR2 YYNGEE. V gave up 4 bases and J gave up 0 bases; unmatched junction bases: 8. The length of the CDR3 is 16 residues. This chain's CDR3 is CASSFRDRPSNYGYTF. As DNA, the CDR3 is TGTGCCAGCAGCTTCCGGGACAGGCCCTCTAACTATGGCTACACCTTC.

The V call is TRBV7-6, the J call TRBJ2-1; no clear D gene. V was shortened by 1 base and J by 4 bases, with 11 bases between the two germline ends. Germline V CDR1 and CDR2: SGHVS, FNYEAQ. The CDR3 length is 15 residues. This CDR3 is CASSLELNPYNEQFF. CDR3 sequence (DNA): TGTGCCAGCAGCTTAGAGCTGAACCCGTACAATGAGCAGTTCTTC.

The CDR3 sequence is CASSASSGALYEQYF. In nucleotides, the CDR3 is TGTGCCAGCAGCGCCAGCAGCGGGGCCCTCTACGAGCAGTACTTC. V gene TRBV5-4 combines with J gene TRBJ2-7; 7 positions agree with TRBD2. Germline assignment: CDR1 SGHNT and CDR2 YYREEE (reference sequence). The CDR3 is 15 amino acids. J lost 3 bases, V lost 4 bases, and 10 bases had no gene match.

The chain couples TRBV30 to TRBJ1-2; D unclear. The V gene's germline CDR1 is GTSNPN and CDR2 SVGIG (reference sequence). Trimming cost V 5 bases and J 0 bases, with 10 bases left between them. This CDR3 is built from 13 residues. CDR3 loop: CAWGRESNYGYTF. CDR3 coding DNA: TGTGCCTGGGGGAGGGAATCTAACTATGGCTACACCTTC.

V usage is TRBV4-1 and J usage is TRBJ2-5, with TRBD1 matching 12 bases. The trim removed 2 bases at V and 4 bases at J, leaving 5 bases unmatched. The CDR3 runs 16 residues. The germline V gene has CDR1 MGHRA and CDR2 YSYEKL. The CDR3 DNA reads TGCGCCAGCAGCCAAAGACGGGACAGGGGGCTAGAGACCCAGTACTTC. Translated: CASSQRRDRGLETQYF.

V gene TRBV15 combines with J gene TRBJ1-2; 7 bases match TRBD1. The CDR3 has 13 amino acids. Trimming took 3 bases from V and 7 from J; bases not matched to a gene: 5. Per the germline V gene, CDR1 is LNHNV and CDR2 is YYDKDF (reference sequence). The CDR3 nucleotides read TGTGCCACCAGCAGGAAGGACAGGACTGGCTACACCTTC. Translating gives CATSRKDRTGYTF.

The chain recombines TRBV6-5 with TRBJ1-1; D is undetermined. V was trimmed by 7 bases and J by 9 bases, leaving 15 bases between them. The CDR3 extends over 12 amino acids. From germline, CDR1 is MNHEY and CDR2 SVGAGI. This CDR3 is CASTIPGGQAFF. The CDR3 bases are TGTGCCAGCACGATTCCCGGAGGTCAAGCTTTCTTT.

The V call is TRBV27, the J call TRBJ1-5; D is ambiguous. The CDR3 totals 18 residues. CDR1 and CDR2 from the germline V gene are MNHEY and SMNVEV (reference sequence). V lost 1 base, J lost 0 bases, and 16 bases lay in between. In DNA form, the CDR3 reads TGTGCCAGCAGTTTATGGGCCAGCCCACCTTATAGCAATCAGCCCCAGCATTTT. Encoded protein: CASSLWASPPYSNQPQHF.

The CDR3 DNA reads as TGTGCCAGCAGCCAAGGGAGGATCGGAAAACTGTTTTTT. Translation gives CASSQGRIGKLFF. V is TRBV3-1 (or the pseudogene TRBV3-2) and J is TRBJ1-4; D is unresolved. This CDR3 has 13 amino acids. Trimming pared 1 base from V and 10 bases from J, leaving 10 bases between. CDR1 LGHDT and CDR2 YNNKEL come from the germline V gene (reference sequence).

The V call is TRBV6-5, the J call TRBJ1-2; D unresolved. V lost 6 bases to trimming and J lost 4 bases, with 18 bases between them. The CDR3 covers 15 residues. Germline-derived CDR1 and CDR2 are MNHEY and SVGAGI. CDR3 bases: TGTGCCAGCAGCCACATACCGGAGGCGATCTATGGCTACACCTTC. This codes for CASSHIPEAIYGYTF.

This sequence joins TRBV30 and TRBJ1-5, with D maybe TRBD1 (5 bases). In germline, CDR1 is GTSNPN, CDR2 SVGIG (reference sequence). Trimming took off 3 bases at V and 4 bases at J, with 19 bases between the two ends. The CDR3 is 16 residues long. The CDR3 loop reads CAWRQTGGGGNQPQHF. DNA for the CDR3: TGTGCCTGGAGACAAACGGGGGGAGGTGGGAATCAGCCCCAGCATTTT.